These 11 T cell receptor beta chains originate from one sample sequenced in a study of T cells in Graves' hyperthyroidism and ophthalmopathy. Regions amplified from RNA transcripts were the TCR beta CDR3 regions. Researchers ran a first-round RT-PCR on the TCR CDR3 using the HTBI primer set. TCRdb processed the multiplex PCR reads anew with MiXCR; each CDR3 protein has one entry. The table shows about 840,000 distinct CDR3 sequences, with over 35% occurring only once. The sample taken for sequencing was blood. All receptors come from a man aged 18 to 29 with Graves' hyperthyroidism.

This clonotype was picked up many times. V is TRBV5-1 and J is TRBJ2-6; D unresolved. Trimming took off 4 bases at V and 0 bases at J, with 11 bases between the two ends. CDR3 length equals 16 residues. The germline gives CDR1 SGHRS, CDR2 YFSETQ. This CDR3 is CASSAPEASGANVLTF. CDR3 bases: TGCGCCAGCAGCGCACCCGAGGCCTCTGGGGCCAACGTCCTGACTTTC.

This clonotype was counted ten times or more. The gene calls are TRBV2 and TRBJ2-5; TRBD1 agrees at 11 bases. The CDR3 is 16 amino acids. CDR1 is SNHLY and CDR2 is FYNNEI in the germline V gene. The V and J ends lost 2 bases and 5 bases, in that order; junction bases with no gene match: 7. The CDR3 region has the DNA TGTGCCAGCAGTGAACCCGCTTGGACAGGGGGCGAGACCCAGTACTTC. This gives the protein CASSEPAWTGGETQYF.

This clonotype turned up a few times. The chain is built from TRBV12-3 or TRBV12-4 and TRBJ2-5, with a weak D call TRBD1 (6 bases). V was shortened by 4 bases and J by 1 base, with 10 bases between the two germline ends. This CDR3 region has 14 residues. The CDR3 region is CASSSRQAQETQYF. The CDR3, as DNA: TGTGCCAGCAGTTCTCGACAGGCCCAAGAGACCCAGTACTTC.

A remark on this clonotype: Just one base apart from a much larger clone, this may be a read error. The V and J genes are TRBV12-3 or TRBV12-4 and TRBJ2-5; D may be TRBD1 (6 bases). The V gene lost 7 bases and the J gene lost 1 base, with 7 bases spanning the gap. This CDR3 is built from 12 residues. The CDR3 nucleotides are TGTGCCAGCATGGGGGCCCAAGAGACCCAGTACTTC. Its protein is CASMGAQETQYF.

In its sample, this clonotype was seen a few times. V gene TRBV29-1 combines with J gene TRBJ2-7; 8 nucleotides line up with TRBD1. V shed 4 bases, J shed 8 bases, and the junction held 4 bases outside the gene matches. The CDR3 sequence is 11 residues long. The V gene's germline CDR1 is SQVTM and CDR2 ANQGSEA. The CDR3 nucleotides are TGCAGCGTTGCCCAGGGGGCTAAGCAGTACTTC. This codes for CSVAQGAKQYF.

In regard to this clonotype: Germline is not matched at one junction end, which may reflect a read error. The chain combines TRBV7-2 with TRBJ2-7; 7 bases match TRBD2. The germline V gene encodes CDR1 SGHTA and CDR2 FQGNSA. This CDR3 has 15 amino acids. The CDR3 nucleotides read TGCGCCAGCAGCCAAGGACGCGCGGGGGCCTACGAGCAGTACTTC. Translating it yields CASSQGRAGAYEQYF.

This rearrangement joins TRBV10-3 to TRBJ2-2; 9 nucleotides match TRBD1. Per the germline V gene, CDR1 is ENHRY and CDR2 is SYGVKD. Trimming took 6 bases from V and 4 from J; bases not matched to a gene: 6. The CDR3 is 15 amino acids. This chain's CDR3 is CAIRPGQGRTGELFF. The CDR3 DNA follows: TGTGCCATCAGGCCGGGACAGGGTCGCACCGGGGAGCTGTTTTTT.

This clonotype has a count of ten or more. J is TRBJ2-7 and V is TRBV29-1; unclear D gene. Trimming took 4 bases from V and 0 from J, leaving 10 bases between them. This CDR3 has 13 amino acids. Per germline, CDR1 SQVTM and CDR2 ANQGSEA. DNA of the CDR3: TGCAGCGTTGTCCACGCGAGCTCCTACGAGCAGTACTTC. It is translated as CSVVHASSYEQYF.

The CDR3 region is CSAAPGPSGGDTEAFF. In DNA, the CDR3 is TGCAGTGCTGCGCCGGGACCTTCAGGGGGGGACACTGAAGCTTTCTTT. This sequence joins TRBV20-1 and TRBJ1-1; 7 bases fit TRBD1. Germline trimming cut 5 bases from V and 3 bases from J; bases unmatched to any gene: 15. The CDR3 is 16 amino acids. CDR1 and CDR2 from the germline V gene are DFQATT and SNEGSKA (reference sequence).

In its sample, this clonotype was seen many times. The chain combines TRBV7-2 with TRBJ1-2, with a tentative D call TRBD1 (6 bases). V was shortened by 4 bases and J by 6 bases, with 18 bases between the two germline ends. The CDR3 length is 15 residues. CDR1 and CDR2 from the germline V gene are SGHTA and FQGNSA. This chain's CDR3 is CASSSRWGAPDGYTF. The CDR3 DNA is TGTGCCAGCAGCTCGCGGTGGGGGGCGCCTGATGGCTACACCTTC.

The chain carries TRBV12-3 or TRBV12-4 and TRBJ2-2; a possible D gene is TRBD2 (6 bases). The CDR3 length is 15 residues. Deletions cut 5 bases from V and 6 bases from J, with 16 bases between. CDR3 region: CASSLSRGNAGELFF. In DNA, the CDR3 is TGTGCCAGCAGTCTCTCGCGGGGTAACGCCGGGGAGCTGTTTTTT.